This T cell receptor beta chain appears in the sequencing data of a study of T cell responses to AZD1222 COVID-19 vaccine. Assay: immunoSEQ multiplex PCR; the TCRdb copy retains only in-frame clones and omits some. The table includes 150,000 to 200,000 clones, over 70% detected once. Germline assignment: CDR1 LGHNA and CDR2 YNFKEQ. The CDR3 contains 16 residues. The trim removed 0 bases at V and 3 bases at J, leaving 3 bases unmatched. Whole-study findings and limits: White British ancestry dominated among donors, who included more females, and clonal diversity was possibly underestimated. All repertoire sampling was performed exclusively after the peak T cell response.

Of note for this clone: What it binds is not known.

The sample here was peripheral blood, taken on day 0 of MenACWY control vaccination. The gene calls are TRBV4-2 and TRBJ1-3; TRBD1 aligns across 9 bases. This sequence originates from an adult in good health. Written as DNA, the CDR3 is TGTGCCAGCAGCCAAGATACAGGGGGCGGTGGAAACACCATATATTTT. Translating gives CASSQDTGGGGNTIYF.